This TCR beta chain derives from a study of T cell responses to AZD1222 COVID-19 vaccine. Study-level results: Most donors were white British and more were female, and clonal diversity was possibly underestimated. Across spike, vaccine-associated CD4 TCRs were found, dominant at 160-218 and 743-854.

J gave up 2 bases and V 4 bases, and 10 bases lay outside the gene matches. Germline V CDR1 and CDR2: KGHSH, LQKENI. The CDR3 has 17 amino acids. On this clone: Its antigen is unidentified.

Assay: immunoSEQ multiplex PCR; the TCRdb copy retains only in-frame clones and omits some. The sample includes around 110,000 clones, 70% to 90% of them seen just once. The material was peripheral blood, obtained on day 0 of MenACWY control vaccination. This sequence originates from an adult in good health. The chain uses TRBV18 and TRBJ2-5; the match to TRBD2 covers 10 bases. The CDR3: CASSLRQAGGAQETQYF. CDR3 nucleotides: TGTGCCAGCTCACTCCGACAAGCGGGGGGGGCTCAAGAGACCCAGTACTTC.